The sequence of this TCR beta chain was determined in a study of blood T cell repertoires in COVID-19. Study information: COVID-19 samples, acute and convalescent, were from the United States, Italy and Spain. T cells, B-cell-depleted T cells, or PBMCs supplied cDNA or gDNA.

The J segment lost 9 bases and the V segment lost 0 bases, leaving 4 bases of the junction unmatched. CDR3 length: 15 amino acids. The germline V gene encodes CDR1 LGHNA and CDR2 YSLEER. Study processing details: Reference gene primers were amplified, and this amplification served to estimate nucleated cell counts. The method was immunoSEQ multiplex PCR; TCRdb's version includes in-frame clones alone and lacks a portion of them. From that table come the V and J calls and clone size; the DNA was used to work out D and trimming. The sample contains just over 90,000 clones, about nine tenths of which appear only once.

Material: peripheral blood. The chain recombines TRBV4-3 with TRBJ1-6; 8 bases are a match to TRBD1. The clonotype was recovered from a human donor with active COVID-19. The donor label of this sample is uncertain. The CDR3 DNA reads as TGCGCCAGCAGCCAAGACGGACAGGGCTCTTCACCCCTCCACTTT. It translates to CASSQDGQGSSPLHF.